The 7 T cell receptor beta chains in this list originate from one sample, sequenced in a study of patients and donors after allogeneic stem cell transplantation. MiXCR, run by TCRdb on the RT-PCR reads, gives a single entry per CDR3 protein. The data show some 160,000 distinct CDR3 sequences, 24% seen once. Sequencing used blood, either unsorted or a sorted T cell fraction (not recorded which). These receptors were collected from a human donor who was either an allogeneic HSCT recipient or a stem cell or donor lymphocyte infusion donor (not recorded which). It is not recorded whose cells these are; they may come from a transplant donor.

This clonotype has more than one count but fewer than ten. The chain employs TRBV4-2 and TRBJ1-2; tentative D call: TRBD1 (6 bases). The V gene's germline CDR1 is LGHNA and CDR2 YNFKEQ. This CDR3 contains 17 residues. The V end lost 2 bases, the J end lost 4 bases, and 20 bases lay between the germline ends. CDR3 in amino acids: CASSQRGGQPSGYGYTF. DNA for the CDR3: TGTGCCAGCAGCCAAAGGGGCGGACAGCCTAGCGGCTATGGCTACACCTTC.

This clonotype was seen only a few times. The chain carries TRBV5-1 and TRBJ1-5, with D uncertain. The CDR3 covers 13 residues. The germline CDR1 and CDR2 sequences are SGHRS and YFSETQ. V shed 0 bases and J shed 9 bases, with 10 bases lying between them. The CDR3 nucleotides read TGCGCCAGCAGCTTGGCCGGAGGCGGGCCCCAGCATTTT. As protein: CASSLAGGGPQHF.

The V and J genes are TRBV10-3 and TRBJ1-1; 7 positions match TRBD1. The CDR3 is 14 residues long. From germline, CDR1 is ENHRY and CDR2 SYGVKD. The ends lost 0 bases at V and 8 bases at J; junction bases unmatched: 6. The CDR3 coding sequence is TGTGCCATCAGTGAGTCTGACAGGGCTGTGGAAGCTTTCTTT. Its translation: CAISESDRAVEAFF.

V usage is TRBV2 and J usage is TRBJ1-1, with a possible D match to TRBD1 (6 bases). With 6 bases removed from V and 6 bases from J, the gap between germline ends came to 11 bases. Germline CDR1 SNHLY, CDR2 FYNNEI. This CDR3 spans 12 amino acids. The CDR3 sequence: CASREQGPEAFF. CDR3 nucleotide sequence: TGTGCCAGCAGAGAACAGGGTCCTGAAGCTTTCTTT.

Many counts were recorded for this clonotype. The rearrangement uses TRBV12-3 or TRBV12-4 and TRBJ1-2; D is uncertain. The CDR3 is 13 amino acids. Trimming took off 2 bases at V and 4 bases at J, with 8 bases between the two ends. CDR3 region: CASSLFGSYGYTF. As DNA, the CDR3 is TGTGCCAGCAGTTTATTCGGCAGCTATGGCTACACCTTC.

This clonotype came up many times. V is TRBV29-1 and J is TRBJ1-4; 10 bases fit TRBD1. Germline values: CDR1 SQVTM, CDR2 ANQGSEA. Trimming at V came to 6 bases and at J to 8 bases, leaving 9 bases not matched to a gene. The CDR3 sequence is 14 residues long. The chain's CDR3 is CSVITGTGDEKLFF. In DNA, the CDR3 is TGCAGCGTAATCACCGGGACAGGGGACGAAAAACTGTTTTTT.

This rearrangement joins TRBV20-1 to TRBJ1-2; D might be TRBD1 (5 bases). The CDR3 length is 12 residues. Trimming stripped 6 bases from V and 3 bases from J, with 11 bases between. Germline CDR1 reads DFQATT; CDR2 reads SNEGSKA (reference sequence). In DNA form, the CDR3 reads TGCAGTGCCATAGGGGAAGACTATGGCTACACCTTC. As protein: CSAIGEDYGYTF.